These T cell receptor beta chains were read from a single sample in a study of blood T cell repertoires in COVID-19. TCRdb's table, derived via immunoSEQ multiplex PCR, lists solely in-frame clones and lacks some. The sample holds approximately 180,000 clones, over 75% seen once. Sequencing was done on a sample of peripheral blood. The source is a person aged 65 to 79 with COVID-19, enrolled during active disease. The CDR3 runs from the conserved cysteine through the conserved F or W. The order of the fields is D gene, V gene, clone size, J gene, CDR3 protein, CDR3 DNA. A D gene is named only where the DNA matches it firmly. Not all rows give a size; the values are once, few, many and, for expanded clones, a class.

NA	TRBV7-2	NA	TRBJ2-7	CASSRRGRSYEQYF	TGTGCCAGCAGCCGGCGGGGCAGATCCTACGAGCAGTACTTC
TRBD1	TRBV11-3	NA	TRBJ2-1	CASSLDRGQGSEQFF	TGTGCCAGCAGCTTAGACAGGGGGCAGGGATCTGAGCAGTTCTTC
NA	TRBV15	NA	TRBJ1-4	CATSRGRSVMNEKLFF	TGTGCCACCAGCAGGGGCAGGTCGGTCATGAATGAAAAACTGTTTTTT
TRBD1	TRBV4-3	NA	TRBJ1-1	CASSRTGVNTEAFF	TGCGCCAGCAGTCGGACAGGGGTAAACACTGAAGCTTTCTTT
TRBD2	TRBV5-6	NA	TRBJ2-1	CASSLGGGAYNEQFF	TGTGCCAGCAGCTTGGGTGGGGGGGCCTACAATGAGCAGTTCTTC
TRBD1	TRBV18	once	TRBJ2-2	CASSGIAGGTTGELFF	TGTGCCAGCTCAGGTATCGCAGGGGGCACCACCGGGGAGCTGTTTTTT
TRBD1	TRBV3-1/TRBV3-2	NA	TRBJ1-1	CASSPRDRRAKEAFF	TGTGCCAGCAGCCCCCGGGACAGGAGGGCTAAAGAAGCTTTCTTT
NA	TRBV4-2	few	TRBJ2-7	CASTGVQGGYEQYF	TGTGCCAGCACCGGTGTTCAGGGAGGCTACGAGCAGTACTTC
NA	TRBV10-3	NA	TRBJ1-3	CAISEFERTQPPSLSGNTIYF	TGTGCCATCAGTGAGTTTGAACGGACTCAGCCCCCATCTTTATCTGGAAACACCATATATTTT
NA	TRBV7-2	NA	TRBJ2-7	CASRLHNEQYF	TGTGCCAGCAGATTACACAACGAGCAGTACTTC
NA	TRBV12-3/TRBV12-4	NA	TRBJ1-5	CASSGQYNQPQHF	TGTGCCAGCAGTGGACAGTACAATCAGCCCCAGCATTTT
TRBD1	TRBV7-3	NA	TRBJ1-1	CASRPTGVGNTEAFF	TGTGCCAGCAGGCCCACAGGGGTGGGGAACACTGAAGCTTTCTTT
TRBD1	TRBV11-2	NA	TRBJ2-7	CASSLDLGTGNEQYF	TGTGCCAGCAGCTTAGATCTGGGGACAGGGAACGAGCAGTACTTC
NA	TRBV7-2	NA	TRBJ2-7	CASSLGWGASYEQYF	TGTGCCAGCAGCTTAGGATGGGGCGCCTCCTACGAGCAGTACTTC
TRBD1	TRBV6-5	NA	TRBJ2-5	CATHRTGPQETQYF	TGTGCAACGCACCGGACAGGGCCACAAGAGACCCAGTACTTC
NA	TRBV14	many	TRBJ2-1	CASSQARGNEQFF	TGTGCCAGCAGCCAAGCTAGGGGCAATGAGCAGTTCTTC
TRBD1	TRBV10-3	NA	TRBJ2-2	CAFDRAGGELFF	TGTGCCTTCGACAGGGCGGGCGGGGAGCTGTTTTTT
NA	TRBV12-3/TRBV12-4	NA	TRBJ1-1	CASNPAGNTEAFF	TGTGCCAGCAACCCCGCGGGGAACACTGAAGCTTTCTTT
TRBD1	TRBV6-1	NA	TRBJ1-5	CASSESGTVSNQPQHF	TGTGCCAGCAGTGAGTCCGGGACAGTTAGCAATCAGCCCCAGCATTTT
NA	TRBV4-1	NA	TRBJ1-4	CAARDANEKLFF	TGCGCCGCCCGGGATGCTAATGAAAAACTGTTTTTT
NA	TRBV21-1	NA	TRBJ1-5	CASSHPAGGGSNQPQHF	TGTGCCAGCAGCCACCCGGCGGGGGGCGGGAGCAATCAGCCCCAGCATTTT
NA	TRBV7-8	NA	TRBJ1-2	CASSPPQNYGYTF	TGTGCCAGCAGCCCACCACAGAACTATGGCTACACCTTC
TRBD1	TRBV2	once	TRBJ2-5	CASSYHKDRVETQYF	TGTGCCAGCAGCTACCACAAGGACAGGGTCGAGACCCAGTACTTC